These T cell receptor beta chains were read from a single sample in a study of a mutant IDH1 vaccine in newly diagnosed glioma. No antigen has been assigned to these receptors. The table came from immunoSEQ multiplex PCR; TCRdb's copy has only in-frame clones and leaves some out. The repertoire has about 32,000 clones, just under 80% of them found once; the top ten carry over 20%. The specimen was PBMCs, collected from a glioma patient whose treatment included an IDH1 peptide vaccine. All receptors come from a man younger than 45 with glioma. Each CDR3 is given without its conserved first and last residue. Each record gives: J gene, CDR3 length, V gene, D gene, CDR3 protein. The D gene is left open where the match is weak.

TRBJ1-4 | 13 | TRBV13 | . | ASSSSGTLNEKLF
TRBJ2-3 | 13 | TRBV28 | TRBD1 | ASSSGGSSTDTQY
TRBJ2-7 | 12 | TRBV9 | TRBD1 | ASSGGQGVGEQY
TRBJ2-7 | 12 | TRBV13 | TRBD1 | ASSSPTGGGEQY
TRBJ1-4 | 12 | TRBV25-1 | TRBD1 | ASSQGGGNEKLF
TRBJ1-4 | 12 | TRBV5-6 | . | ASSPSTTNEKLF
TRBJ2-5 | 11 | TRBV10-3 | . | ATGPGNQETQY
TRBJ2-1 | 16 | TRBV7-3 | TRBD2 | ASGEVTSGRDGDTEQF
TRBJ2-5 | 12 | TRBV18 | . | ASSPGQSQETQY
TRBJ2-5 | 11 | TRBV2 | . | ASSEDSQETQY
TRBJ2-7 | 12 | TRBV30 | TRBD1 | AWGDRDRDYEQY
TRBJ2-5 | 13 | TRBV5-1 | TRBD2 | ASTSIAGIRETQY
TRBJ1-6 | 12 | TRBV2 | TRBD1 | ASSLRDRDSPLH
TRBJ1-1 | 14 | TRBV7-9 | TRBD1 | ASRRGDRGLDTEAF
TRBJ2-7 | 12 | TRBV5-4 | TRBD1 | ASSSHGQGDEQY
TRBJ2-1 | 8 | TRBV29-1 | TRBD2 | SVEASGEF
TRBJ2-7 | 13 | TRBV27 | . | ASSFVSGLHYEQY
TRBJ2-1 | 13 | TRBV27 | . | ASTALGGKVNEQF
TRBJ2-7 | 13 | TRBV5-1 | TRBD1 | ASSTGGQGDHEQY
TRBJ2-5 | 11 | TRBV7-6 | . | ASSLVGSETQY
TRBJ2-7 | 9 | TRBV30 | . | AWRNWDEQY
TRBJ1-1 | 12 | TRBV19 | . | ASSFLGEGAEAF
TRBJ2-6 | 13 | TRBV2 | . | ASSDGNSGANVLT
TRBJ1-2 | 12 | TRBV4-3 | . | ASSQSARAYGYT
TRBJ1-2 | 13 | TRBV25-1 | TRBD1 | ASSDAGGGSYGYT
TRBJ2-1 | 13 | TRBV29-1 | TRBD2 | SVPTGLAGPAEQF
TRBJ2-5 | 12 | TRBV29-1 | TRBD1 | SVGTGGHQETQY
TRBJ1-2 | 13 | TRBV7-3 | . | ASSLIASSVYGYT
TRBJ1-1 | 12 | TRBV5-1 | . | ASSATGTNTEAF
TRBJ1-1 | 10 | TRBV4-3 | . | ASSQENTEAF
TRBJ2-1 | 15 | TRBV10-3 | . | AISEEGSSLSANEQF
TRBJ1-4 | 12 | TRBV21-1 | . | ASSKDRGNEKLF
TRBJ2-3 | 13 | TRBV5-1 | TRBD2 | ASSTWGGSTDTQY
TRBJ2-3 | 12 | TRBV7-9 | . | ASSLQDSTDTQY
TRBJ2-7 | 12 | TRBV19 | . | ASSDQAVTYEQY